The rows below give T cell receptor beta chains drawn from one sample of a study of somatic mutations in cytotoxic T cells in rheumatoid arthritis. Only in-frame clones appear in the TCRdb table, and some are missing; sequencing was by immunoSEQ multiplex PCR. The profile shows some 14,000 clones, around four fifths of them singletons. The sequencing input was CD8+ T cells sorted from blood. These receptors came from an adult with rheumatoid arthritis. CDR3s include the opening cysteine and the closing phenylalanine or tryptophan. Each record gives: CDR3 protein, CDR3 DNA, clone size, J gene, CDR3 length, D gene, V gene. A D gene is named only where the DNA matches it firmly. The listing skips clone size in some rows; elsewhere it reads once, few, many or a size class.

CDR3 protein: CASSQAAQETQYF; CDR3 DNA: TGCGCCAGCAGCCAAGCGGCCCAAGAGACCCAGTACTTC; clone size: NA; J gene: TRBJ2-5; CDR3 length: 13; D gene: NA; V gene: TRBV4-1
CDR3 protein: CASSRGGQNYGYTF; CDR3 DNA: TGCGCCAGCAGCCGAGGGGGACAGAACTATGGCTACACCTTC; clone size: NA; J gene: TRBJ1-2; CDR3 length: 14; D gene: TRBD1; V gene: TRBV4-1
CDR3 protein: CASSEDTKGYGYTF; CDR3 DNA: TGTGCCAGCAGTGAGGACACGAAGGGCTATGGCTACACCTTC; clone size: NA; J gene: TRBJ1-2; CDR3 length: 14; D gene: NA; V gene: TRBV2
CDR3 protein: CASSLASGNTEAFF; CDR3 DNA: TGTGCCAGCAGCTTGGCGTCCGGGAACACTGAAGCTTTCTTT; clone size: NA; J gene: TRBJ1-1; CDR3 length: 14; D gene: NA; V gene: TRBV5-6
CDR3 protein: CASSFLRGTAGEKLFF; CDR3 DNA: TGTGCCAGCAGCTTCCTAAGGGGGACAGCCGGAGAAAAACTGTTTTTT; clone size: NA; J gene: TRBJ1-4; CDR3 length: 16; D gene: TRBD1; V gene: TRBV7-8
CDR3 protein: CASSFLPGQLTDTQYF; CDR3 DNA: TGTGCCAGCAGTTTTCTGCCGGGACAGCTCACAGATACGCAGTATTTT; clone size: NA; J gene: TRBJ2-3; CDR3 length: 16; D gene: TRBD1; V gene: TRBV27
CDR3 protein: CASSQGAGTYGYTF; CDR3 DNA: TGCGCCAGCAGCCAAGGGGCAGGGACCTATGGCTACACCTTC; clone size: NA; J gene: TRBJ1-2; CDR3 length: 14; D gene: NA; V gene: TRBV4-1
CDR3 protein: CSPRGQRPFSGANVLTF; CDR3 DNA: TGCAGCCCCCGGGGACAGCGGCCCTTTTCTGGGGCCAACGTCCTGACTTTC; clone size: NA; J gene: TRBJ2-6; CDR3 length: 17; D gene: TRBD1; V gene: TRBV29-1
CDR3 protein: CASSVDPSGGMDTQYF; CDR3 DNA: TGTGCCAGCAGCGTAGATCCTAGCGGGGGGATGGATACGCAGTATTTT; clone size: NA; J gene: TRBJ2-3; CDR3 length: 16; D gene: TRBD2; V gene: TRBV9
CDR3 protein: CASSRWGLERYNEQFF; CDR3 DNA: TGTGCCAGCAGCCGGTGGGGTTTGGAGCGGTACAATGAGCAGTTCTTC; clone size: NA; J gene: TRBJ2-1; CDR3 length: 16; D gene: NA; V gene: TRBV7-8
CDR3 protein: CASSQGSEGSEQYF; CDR3 DNA: TGTGCCAGCAGCCAAGGATCCGAGGGGTCCGAGCAGTACTTC; clone size: NA; J gene: TRBJ2-7; CDR3 length: 14; D gene: NA; V gene: TRBV4-2
CDR3 protein: CASSDMGGTDTQYF; CDR3 DNA: TGTGCCAGCAGTGATATGGGGGGGACAGATACGCAGTATTTT; clone size: NA; J gene: TRBJ2-3; CDR3 length: 14; D gene: TRBD2; V gene: TRBV6-1
CDR3 protein: CASSRGHEQYF; CDR3 DNA: TGTGCCAGCAGCCGCGGTCACGAGCAGTACTTC; clone size: few; J gene: TRBJ2-7; CDR3 length: 11; D gene: NA; V gene: TRBV7-9
CDR3 protein: CATSRVSGGNEQFF; CDR3 DNA: TGTGCCACCAGCAGAGTTTCAGGGGGCAATGAGCAGTTCTTC; clone size: NA; J gene: TRBJ2-1; CDR3 length: 14; D gene: TRBD1; V gene: TRBV15
CDR3 protein: CASATVDTDTQYF; CDR3 DNA: TGTGCCAGTGCCACGGTGGACACAGATACGCAGTATTTT; clone size: NA; J gene: TRBJ2-3; CDR3 length: 13; D gene: NA; V gene: TRBV19
CDR3 protein: CASSNRDRPSIVPQHF; CDR3 DNA: TGTGCCAGTAGTAATCGGGACAGGCCCTCAATCGTGCCCCAGCATTTT; clone size: few; J gene: TRBJ1-5; CDR3 length: 16; D gene: TRBD1; V gene: TRBV19
CDR3 protein: CASSIRGVRESYEQYF; CDR3 DNA: TGTGCCAGTAGTATCAGGGGGGTCAGAGAATCCTACGAGCAGTACTTC; clone size: NA; J gene: TRBJ2-7; CDR3 length: 16; D gene: NA; V gene: TRBV19
CDR3 protein: CASSLAGQEDTIYF; CDR3 DNA: TGTGCCAGCAGCTTAGCGGGACAGGAAGACACCATATATTTT; clone size: NA; J gene: TRBJ1-3; CDR3 length: 14; D gene: TRBD1; V gene: TRBV7-9
CDR3 protein: CASSPSFNYGYTF; CDR3 DNA: TGTGCCAGCAGCCCGAGCTTTAACTATGGCTACACCTTC; clone size: NA; J gene: TRBJ1-2; CDR3 length: 13; D gene: NA; V gene: TRBV7-9
CDR3 protein: CASSVGGQFTSTDTQYF; CDR3 DNA: TGTGCCAGCAGCGTGGGGGGACAATTTACTAGCACAGATACGCAGTATTTT; clone size: NA; J gene: TRBJ2-3; CDR3 length: 17; D gene: NA; V gene: TRBV9
CDR3 protein: CASSLLGEQYF; CDR3 DNA: TGTGCCAGCAGTTTACTGGGCGAGCAGTACTTC; clone size: few; J gene: TRBJ2-7; CDR3 length: 11; D gene: NA; V gene: TRBV27
CDR3 protein: CASSETGGGRANEQFF; CDR3 DNA: TGTGCCAGCAGCGAGACAGGGGGCGGGAGAGCTAATGAGCAGTTCTTC; clone size: NA; J gene: TRBJ2-1; CDR3 length: 16; D gene: TRBD1; V gene: TRBV7-3
CDR3 protein: CASSPNNEQFF; CDR3 DNA: TGTGCCAGCAGCCCTAACAATGAGCAGTTCTTC; clone size: NA; J gene: TRBJ2-1; CDR3 length: 11; D gene: NA; V gene: TRBV11-1
CDR3 protein: CASSLAAGELFF; CDR3 DNA: TGTGCCAGCAGCTTGGCCGCCGGGGAGCTGTTTTTT; clone size: NA; J gene: TRBJ2-2; CDR3 length: 12; D gene: NA; V gene: TRBV5-4
CDR3 protein: CAISGGGMIIGELFF; CDR3 DNA: TGTGCCATCAGTGGGGGGGGAATGATTATCGGGGAGCTGTTTTTT; clone size: NA; J gene: TRBJ2-2; CDR3 length: 15; D gene: TRBD2; V gene: TRBV10-3
CDR3 protein: CSGRTGNYGYTF; CDR3 DNA: TGCAGCGGGCGGACAGGGAACTATGGCTACACCTTC; clone size: NA; J gene: TRBJ1-2; CDR3 length: 12; D gene: TRBD1; V gene: TRBV29-1
CDR3 protein: CASSLGQGQEPLHF; CDR3 DNA: TGTGCCAGCAGCTTAGGGCAGGGGCAGGAACCCCTCCACTTT; clone size: NA; J gene: TRBJ1-6; CDR3 length: 14; D gene: NA; V gene: TRBV7-6
CDR3 protein: CAITDSMNTEAFF; CDR3 DNA: TGTGCCATCACGGACAGCATGAACACTGAAGCTTTCTTT; clone size: few; J gene: TRBJ1-1; CDR3 length: 13; D gene: NA; V gene: TRBV10-3
CDR3 protein: CSVKKNTEAFF; CDR3 DNA: TGCAGCGTCAAGAAGAACACTGAAGCTTTCTTT; clone size: large; J gene: TRBJ1-1; CDR3 length: 11; D gene: NA; V gene: TRBV29-1
CDR3 protein: CASSQGYRTVPYGYTF; CDR3 DNA: TGCGCCAGCAGCCAGGGTTATCGGACAGTTCCATATGGCTACACCTTC; clone size: NA; J gene: TRBJ1-2; CDR3 length: 16; D gene: NA; V gene: TRBV4-1
CDR3 protein: CASSLMGHSLDTQYF; CDR3 DNA: TGTGCCAGCAGCTTAATGGGACACAGCCTAGATACGCAGTATTTT; clone size: NA; J gene: TRBJ2-3; CDR3 length: 15; D gene: NA; V gene: TRBV7-8
CDR3 protein: CASSLSYTGELFF; CDR3 DNA: TGTGCCAGCAGTTTATCGTACACCGGGGAGCTGTTTTTT; clone size: NA; J gene: TRBJ2-2; CDR3 length: 13; D gene: NA; V gene: TRBV27
CDR3 protein: CASSGGTGTDTQYF; CDR3 DNA: TGCGCCAGCAGTGGGGGGACAGGCACAGATACGCAGTATTTT; clone size: NA; J gene: TRBJ2-3; CDR3 length: 14; D gene: TRBD1; V gene: TRBV10-2
CDR3 protein: CASGRGYATNEKLFF; CDR3 DNA: TGTGCCAGCGGCAGGGGATATGCAACTAATGAAAAACTGTTTTTT; clone size: NA; J gene: TRBJ1-4; CDR3 length: 15; D gene: NA; V gene: TRBV28
CDR3 protein: CASSLEWGETQYF; CDR3 DNA: TGCGCCAGCAGCTTGGAGTGGGGAGAGACCCAGTACTTC; clone size: few; J gene: TRBJ2-5; CDR3 length: 13; D gene: NA; V gene: TRBV5-1
CDR3 protein: CASSPFGAVDHNEQFF; CDR3 DNA: TGTGCCAGCAGCCCTTTCGGGGCGGTCGACCACAATGAGCAGTTCTTC; clone size: NA; J gene: TRBJ2-1; CDR3 length: 16; D gene: NA; V gene: TRBV5-6
CDR3 protein: CASSLAGAEYEQYF; CDR3 DNA: TGTGCCAGCAGCTTGGCAGGGGCGGAATACGAGCAGTACTTC; clone size: NA; J gene: TRBJ2-7; CDR3 length: 14; D gene: NA; V gene: TRBV11-1
CDR3 protein: CASSLGDSFNQPQHF; CDR3 DNA: TGTGCCAGCAGCTTGGGGGACAGCTTCAATCAGCCCCAGCATTTT; clone size: NA; J gene: TRBJ1-5; CDR3 length: 15; D gene: TRBD1; V gene: TRBV5-5
CDR3 protein: CASSAKEQAYGYTF; CDR3 DNA: TGCGCCAGCAGTGCGAAGGAACAGGCCTATGGCTACACCTTC; clone size: few; J gene: TRBJ1-2; CDR3 length: 14; D gene: NA; V gene: TRBV10-1
CDR3 protein: CASSSHERGIHEQYF; CDR3 DNA: TGTGCCAGCAGCTCACACGAAAGGGGAATCCACGAGCAGTACTTC; clone size: NA; J gene: TRBJ2-7; CDR3 length: 15; D gene: NA; V gene: TRBV11-2
CDR3 protein: CASSPPSGGAGTQYF; CDR3 DNA: TGTGCCAGCAGTCCACCGAGCGGGGGGGCTGGGACCCAGTACTTC; clone size: NA; J gene: TRBJ2-5; CDR3 length: 15; D gene: TRBD2; V gene: TRBV28
CDR3 protein: CASRSTRGDNEQFF; CDR3 DNA: TGTGCCAGCAGGAGCACCAGGGGAGACAATGAGCAGTTCTTC; clone size: NA; J gene: TRBJ2-1; CDR3 length: 14; D gene: NA; V gene: TRBV28
CDR3 protein: CASSLDFGELFF; CDR3 DNA: TGTGCCAGCAGCTTAGATTTCGGGGAGCTGTTTTTT; clone size: once; J gene: TRBJ2-2; CDR3 length: 12; D gene: NA; V gene: TRBV7-8
CDR3 protein: CASSFRAGRSYNEQFF; CDR3 DNA: TGTGCCAGCAGTTTTAGGGCAGGGAGGTCCTACAATGAGCAGTTCTTC; clone size: NA; J gene: TRBJ2-1; CDR3 length: 16; D gene: NA; V gene: TRBV28
CDR3 protein: CASRGASVTEAFF; CDR3 DNA: TGTGCCAGCCGTGGTGCGTCTGTGACTGAAGCTTTCTTT; clone size: NA; J gene: TRBJ1-1; CDR3 length: 13; D gene: NA; V gene: TRBV5-6